The rows below give T cell receptor beta chains drawn from one sample of a study of STAT5B mutations in CD4+ large granular lymphocyte leukemia. Sequencing used immunoSEQ multiplex PCR; TCRdb keeps in-frame clones, though not all of them. The sample includes 32,000 or so clones, around four fifths of them seen just once. Sequenced material: CD4+ T cells from blood buffy coats. These receptors all come from a human donor in good health. CDR3s include the opening cysteine and the closing phenylalanine or tryptophan. The D gene is left open where the match is weak. Some rows have no size entry. The others give once, few or many, or a class for an expanded clone.

v_call: TRBV5-6; j_call: TRBJ2-1; cdr3_length: 16; clone_size: -; d_call: TRBD2; cdr3_nt: TGTGCCAGCAGCGACCCGGGACTAGCGGGGGGGGATGAGCAGTTCTTC; cdr3_aa: CASSDPGLAGGDEQFF
v_call: TRBV28; j_call: TRBJ1-4; cdr3_length: 14; clone_size: -; d_call: TRBD1; cdr3_nt: TGTGCCAGCAGTTTGAGGGACAGCTATGAAAAACTGTTTTTT; cdr3_aa: CASSLRDSYEKLFF
v_call: TRBV18; j_call: TRBJ2-7; cdr3_length: 15; clone_size: -; d_call: -; cdr3_nt: TGTGCCAGCTCAACTCGGCGAGCGGACACCTACGAGCAGTACTTC; cdr3_aa: CASSTRRADTYEQYF
v_call: TRBV27; j_call: TRBJ1-2; cdr3_length: 14; clone_size: -; d_call: -; cdr3_nt: TGTGCCAGCAGTTTCAGTCAGGGGACTAGGGGCTACACCTTC; cdr3_aa: CASSFSQGTRGYTF
v_call: TRBV5-1; j_call: TRBJ1-4; cdr3_length: 13; clone_size: -; d_call: TRBD1; cdr3_nt: TGCGCCAGCAGGGACAGGAGTTATGAAAAACTGTTTTTT; cdr3_aa: CASRDRSYEKLFF
v_call: TRBV6-1; j_call: TRBJ1-5; cdr3_length: 15; clone_size: -; d_call: -; cdr3_nt: TGTGCCAGCAGTGAAGGCAGCGCCTCTTATTTGCCCCAGCATTTT; cdr3_aa: CASSEGSASYLPQHF
v_call: TRBV18; j_call: TRBJ1-2; cdr3_length: 17; clone_size: -; d_call: -; cdr3_nt: TGTGCCAGCTCACCCCGGATTCCGTCGTCAAATGATTATGGCTACACCTTC; cdr3_aa: CASSPRIPSSNDYGYTF
v_call: TRBV2; j_call: TRBJ1-5; cdr3_length: 16; clone_size: -; d_call: -; cdr3_nt: TGTGCCAGCAGTGCCTTTACCGACCTCCGCGATCAGCCCCAGCATTTT; cdr3_aa: CASSAFTDLRDQPQHF
v_call: TRBV2; j_call: TRBJ1-2; cdr3_length: 12; clone_size: few; d_call: -; cdr3_nt: TGTGCCAGTCGAGAGTTTTCCCATGGCTACACCTTC; cdr3_aa: CASREFSHGYTF
v_call: TRBV27; j_call: TRBJ2-1; cdr3_length: 15; clone_size: -; d_call: -; cdr3_nt: TGTGCCAGCAGTTTCAAGCCGTCCTCCTACAATGAGCAGTTCTTC; cdr3_aa: CASSFKPSSYNEQFF
v_call: TRBV6-1; j_call: TRBJ1-6; cdr3_length: 11; clone_size: -; d_call: -; cdr3_nt: TGTGCCAGCAGTGTGGGGCTTACAGTCCACTTT; cdr3_aa: CASSVGLTVHF
v_call: TRBV12-5; j_call: TRBJ2-1; cdr3_length: 12; clone_size: -; d_call: -; cdr3_nt: TGTGCTAGTGGTTTGGAAGTAGGTGAGCAGTTCTTC; cdr3_aa: CASGLEVGEQFF
v_call: TRBV11-2; j_call: TRBJ1-2; cdr3_length: 14; clone_size: few; d_call: TRBD1; cdr3_nt: TGTGCCAGCAGCCCAGGACAGGACAACTATGGCTACACCTTC; cdr3_aa: CASSPGQDNYGYTF
v_call: TRBV5-1; j_call: TRBJ2-1; cdr3_length: 16; clone_size: -; d_call: -; cdr3_nt: TGCGCCAGCAGCTTAGGCGGGGGCCGCTCCTACAATGAGCAGTTCTTC; cdr3_aa: CASSLGGGRSYNEQFF
v_call: TRBV6-6; j_call: TRBJ2-1; cdr3_length: 15; clone_size: -; d_call: -; cdr3_nt: TGTGCCAGCAGTTCCCATACTACGGGCTACAATGAGCAGTTCTTC; cdr3_aa: CASSSHTTGYNEQFF
v_call: TRBV5-1; j_call: TRBJ1-1; cdr3_length: 11; clone_size: -; d_call: -; cdr3_nt: TGCGCCAGCAGCTTGGACACTGAAGCTTTCTTT; cdr3_aa: CASSLDTEAFF
v_call: TRBV5-4; j_call: TRBJ2-4; cdr3_length: 16; clone_size: -; d_call: TRBD1; cdr3_nt: TGTGCCAGCAGCTTGGGACAGGGTATCGCCAAAAACATTCAGTACTTC; cdr3_aa: CASSLGQGIAKNIQYF
v_call: TRBV19; j_call: TRBJ1-4; cdr3_length: 13; clone_size: -; d_call: TRBD1; cdr3_nt: TGTGCCATAAAACGACAGGGGGATGAAAAACTGTTTTTT; cdr3_aa: CAIKRQGDEKLFF
v_call: TRBV15; j_call: TRBJ1-2; cdr3_length: 14; clone_size: -; d_call: -; cdr3_nt: TGTGCCACCAGCAGAGGCGCCAGTAACTATGGCTACACCTTC; cdr3_aa: CATSRGASNYGYTF
v_call: TRBV9; j_call: TRBJ1-2; cdr3_length: 13; clone_size: -; d_call: -; cdr3_nt: TGTGCCAGCAGCGCAACAGGGAGCGCCCTCCCCTCCTTC; cdr3_aa: CASSATGSALPSF
v_call: TRBV11-2; j_call: TRBJ2-5; cdr3_length: 17; clone_size: -; d_call: TRBD1; cdr3_nt: TGTGCCAGCAGCTTAGGTCCCTTCCAGGGGGTCCAAGAGACCCAGTACTTC; cdr3_aa: CASSLGPFQGVQETQYF
v_call: TRBV4-1; j_call: TRBJ1-2; cdr3_length: 15; clone_size: -; d_call: TRBD1; cdr3_nt: TGCGCCAGCAGCCAAGCCGGGACAGGGGATTATGGCTACACCTTC; cdr3_aa: CASSQAGTGDYGYTF
v_call: TRBV20-1; j_call: TRBJ2-1; cdr3_length: 10; clone_size: -; d_call: -; cdr3_nt: TGCAGTGCCGTCTTCAATGAGCAGTTCTTC; cdr3_aa: CSAVFNEQFF
v_call: TRBV6-5; j_call: TRBJ2-1; cdr3_length: 14; clone_size: -; d_call: TRBD1; cdr3_nt: TGTGCCAGCAGGGTGGACAGGGGGATGATTGAGCAGTTCTTC; cdr3_aa: CASRVDRGMIEQFF
v_call: TRBV20-1; j_call: TRBJ1-5; cdr3_length: 10; clone_size: few; d_call: -; cdr3_nt: TGCAGTGCTGGCTGGGCGCCCCAGCATTTT; cdr3_aa: CSAGWAPQHF
v_call: TRBV10-2; j_call: TRBJ1-2; cdr3_length: 14; clone_size: -; d_call: TRBD1; cdr3_nt: TGCGCCAGCAGTGAGACAGGGGCGGACTATGGCTACACCTTC; cdr3_aa: CASSETGADYGYTF
v_call: TRBV6-1; j_call: TRBJ2-1; cdr3_length: 15; clone_size: -; d_call: -; cdr3_nt: TGTGCCAGCAGTGAAGGGGTGGGACTTTACCTTGAGCAGTTCTTC; cdr3_aa: CASSEGVGLYLEQFF
v_call: TRBV4-2; j_call: TRBJ2-7; cdr3_length: 16; clone_size: once; d_call: -; cdr3_nt: TGTGCCAGCAGCCAAGATGCGAATAGCGGATCCTACGAGCAGTACTTC; cdr3_aa: CASSQDANSGSYEQYF
v_call: TRBV11-2; j_call: TRBJ1-2; cdr3_length: 15; clone_size: -; d_call: TRBD1; cdr3_nt: TGTGCCAGCAGCTTAGGACAGGGAATTAACTATGGCTACACCTTC; cdr3_aa: CASSLGQGINYGYTF
v_call: TRBV30; j_call: TRBJ1-3; cdr3_length: 13; clone_size: -; d_call: -; cdr3_nt: TGTGCCTGGACAGGGATCTCTGGAAACACCATATATTTT; cdr3_aa: CAWTGISGNTIYF
v_call: TRBV18; j_call: TRBJ1-4; cdr3_length: 16; clone_size: -; d_call: TRBD1; cdr3_nt: TGTGCCAGCTCACCATTAGCCGGGACAGGGCAAGAAAAACTGTTTTTT; cdr3_aa: CASSPLAGTGQEKLFF
v_call: TRBV11-2; j_call: TRBJ2-7; cdr3_length: 14; clone_size: -; d_call: TRBD2; cdr3_nt: TGTGCCAGCAGCCGAAGCGGGAGGGACGACGAGCAGTACTTC; cdr3_aa: CASSRSGRDDEQYF
v_call: TRBV5-1; j_call: TRBJ2-1; cdr3_length: 13; clone_size: -; d_call: -; cdr3_nt: TGCGCCCCACGGTTAAGCTCCTACAATGAGCAGTTCTTC; cdr3_aa: CAPRLSSYNEQFF
v_call: TRBV4-1; j_call: TRBJ2-1; cdr3_length: 16; clone_size: -; d_call: TRBD2; cdr3_nt: TGCGCCAGCAGCCAAGACCCGGGAGGGTCCTACAATGAGCAGTTCTTC; cdr3_aa: CASSQDPGGSYNEQFF
v_call: TRBV4-2; j_call: TRBJ2-4; cdr3_length: 18; clone_size: -; d_call: -; cdr3_nt: TGTGCCAGCAGCCAAGATCCAGCGGCAGGCTTAGCCAAAAACATTCAGTACTTC; cdr3_aa: CASSQDPAAGLAKNIQYF
v_call: TRBV30; j_call: TRBJ2-3; cdr3_length: 13; clone_size: -; d_call: -; cdr3_nt: TGTGCCTGGAGTGTAGGACCCACAGATACGCAGTATTTT; cdr3_aa: CAWSVGPTDTQYF
v_call: TRBV2; j_call: TRBJ2-1; cdr3_length: 15; clone_size: once; d_call: -; cdr3_nt: TGTGCCAGCAGTGAATGGACGGACTCCTACAATGAGCAGTTCTTC; cdr3_aa: CASSEWTDSYNEQFF
v_call: TRBV29-1; j_call: TRBJ2-3; cdr3_length: 13; clone_size: -; d_call: -; cdr3_nt: TGCAGCGTCCGGGACTTAGGTCCAGATACGCAGTATTTT; cdr3_aa: CSVRDLGPDTQYF